The 31 T cell receptor beta chains below were found in one sample sequenced in a study of blood T cell repertoires in COVID-19. Here immunoSEQ multiplex PCR was the method, and the copy in TCRdb shows in-frame clones only, minus some. The sample has roughly 300,000 clones; 90% are singletons. Sequencing input: PBMCs or T cells enriched from blood (not recorded which). All receptors derive from a woman in her twenties or thirties who had recovered from COVID-19.

The sample holds one count of this clone. The V gene is TRBV27, the J gene TRBJ2-1; 9 nucleotides line up with TRBD2. Trimming at V came to 6 bases and at J to 4 bases, leaving 10 bases not matched to a gene. CDR1 and CDR2 (germline): MNHEY, SMNVEV (reference sequence). CDR3 size: 16 residues. The CDR3, as DNA: TGTGCCAGCAGGGAGGTGGGGACTAGCCTATACAATGAGCAGTTCTTC. Translated, it gives CASREVGTSLYNEQFF.

The rearrangement joins TRBV24-1 to TRBJ2-7; TRBD2 aligns across 12 bases. The CDR3 runs 17 residues. The germline CDR1 and CDR2 sequences are KGHDR and SFDVKD. J lost 6 bases, V lost 4 bases, and 12 bases had no gene match. Here the CDR3 DNA reads TGTGCCACCAGTGAGGGACTAGCGGGCGGGTACGGGGGCGAGCAGTACTTC. Its protein is CATSEGLAGGYGGEQYF.

This rearrangement joins TRBV6-5 to TRBJ2-7; 11 bases agree with TRBD2. The trim removed 4 bases at V and 2 bases at J, leaving 7 bases unmatched. Per germline, CDR1 MNHEY and CDR2 SVGAGI. This CDR3 region has 16 residues. CDR3 loop: CASSLRTSGFPYEQYF. CDR3 in DNA: TGTGCCAGCAGTTTACGGACTAGCGGGTTTCCCTACGAGCAGTACTTC.

The J gene is TRBJ1-6, the V gene TRBV28, with D possibly TRBD1 on 6 matching bases. V was cut by 5 bases and J by 10 bases, with 9 bases left in between. The length of the CDR3 is 12 residues. Germline-derived CDR1 and CDR2 are MDHEN and SYDVKM. In DNA, the CDR3 is TGTGCCAGCAGTGCAGGGGTCTCACCCCTCCACTTT. The encoded protein is CASSAGVSPLHF.

V usage is TRBV5-1 and J usage is TRBJ2-1, with 13 positions matching TRBD2. V shed 2 bases, J shed 7 bases, and the junction held 3 bases outside the gene matches. The CDR3 covers 15 residues. In germline, CDR1 is SGHRS, CDR2 YFSETQ. CDR3 nucleotide sequence: TGCGCCAGCAGCTTACTAGCGGGAGGGCCGAATGAGCAGTTCTTC. Encoded protein: CASSLLAGGPNEQFF. Full variable domain (missing parts from reference TRBV5-1 and TRBJ2-1): KAGVTQTPRYLIKTRGQQVTLSCSPISGHRSVSWYQQTPGQGLQFLFEYFSETQRNKGNFPGRFSGRQFSNSRSEMNVSTLELGDSALYLCASSLLAGGPNEQFFGPGTRLTVL.

This chain links TRBV15 with TRBJ1-1; D is uncertain. V was clipped by 5 bases and J by 4 bases, with 11 bases between them. This CDR3 is built from 13 residues. Germline V gene lookup returns CDR1 LNHNV and CDR2 YYDKDF (reference sequence). The CDR3 DNA is TGTGCCACCAGCCGTAACGGGGTCACTGAAGCTTTCTTT. Amino acids: CATSRNGVTEAFF. Supplemented by reference TRBV15 and TRBJ1-1, the full variable domain reads DAMVIQNPRYQVTQFGKPVTLSCSQTLNHNVMYWYQQKSSQAPKLLFHYYDKDFNNEADTPDNFQSRRPNTSFCFLDIRSPGLGDTAMYLCATSRNGVTEAFFGQGTRLTVV.

The rearrangement joins TRBV6-2 or TRBV6-3 to TRBJ2-3, with TRBD2 identical over 7 bases. CDR1 and CDR2 from the germline V gene are MNHEY and SVGEGT. Trimming cost V 0 bases and J 4 bases; bases outside gene matches: 7. The CDR3 runs to 16 residues. In nucleotides, the CDR3 is TGTGCCAGCAGTTACTCTGGCGGGAGTCGCCCAGATACGCAGTATTTT. It codes for CASSYSGGSRPDTQYF.

This clone was recorded a few times. This chain connects TRBV30 to TRBJ2-7; a possible D gene is TRBD2 (6 bases). The CDR3 is 12 amino acids. The V end lost 4 bases, the J end lost 3 bases, and 10 bases lay between the germline ends. Germline CDR1 is GTSNPN and CDR2 is SVGIG (reference sequence). Here the CDR3 reads CAWKGEDYEQYF. The DNA of the CDR3 is TGTGCCTGGAAAGGGGAGGACTACGAGCAGTACTTC.

For the CDR3, the DNA is TGTGCCAGCAGTTTTCGCCCTGAGTCCTACGAGCAGTACTTC. This translates into CASSFRPESYEQYF. The V gene is TRBV27, the J gene TRBJ2-7; no reliable D call. V dropped 3 bases and J dropped 1 base, with 10 bases sitting between them. The CDR3 runs to 14 residues. CDR1 is MNHEY, CDR2 SMNVEV, per germline (reference sequence).

There are many counts of this clone. The chain couples TRBV30 to TRBJ2-7; 9 bases align to TRBD1. V shed 3 bases, J shed 2 bases, and the junction held 14 bases outside the gene matches. Germline-derived CDR1 and CDR2 are GTSNPN and SVGIG (reference sequence). This CDR3 has 17 amino acids. For the CDR3, the DNA is TGTGCCTGGAGGCGGGACAGGGCTCTCTCTACACCCTACGAGCAGTACTTC. It specifies CAWRRDRALSTPYEQYF.

This chain connects TRBV4-3 to TRBJ1-2, with D possibly matching TRBD1 (5 bases). The CDR3 has 14 residues. The V end lost 0 bases, the J end lost 6 bases, and 11 bases lay between the germline ends. From germline, CDR1 is LGHNA and CDR2 YSLEER. CDR3 nucleotide sequence: TGCGCCAGCAGCCAAGATCTGGGGGGAAATGGCTACACCTTC. This sequence encodes CASSQDLGGNGYTF.

This rearrangement joins TRBV28 to TRBJ1-2, with D possibly matching TRBD1 (5 bases). Germline V lookup: CDR1 MDHEN, CDR2 SYDVKM. Trimming removed 2 bases at V and 8 bases at J, with 6 bases between. CDR3 size: 11 residues. The DNA for the CDR3 is TGTGCCAGCAGTTTACAGGGAGGCTACACCTTC. Residues: CASSLQGGYTF.

This chain joins TRBV5-5 and TRBJ1-2; D gene ambiguous. This CDR3 has 14 residues. V dropped 1 base and J dropped 0 bases, with 7 bases sitting between them. In germline, CDR1 is SGHKS, CDR2 YYEKEE (reference sequence). Here the CDR3 DNA reads TGTGCCAGCAGCTTGACAGTCTCTAACTATGGCTACACCTTC. Residues: CASSLTVSNYGYTF.

This clone showed up just a few times. This chain uses TRBV6-5 with TRBJ1-5; D gene uncertain. CDR1 and CDR2 from the germline V gene are MNHEY and SVGAGI. This CDR3 region has 13 residues. Deletions cut 5 bases from V and 5 bases from J, with 10 bases between. The CDR3 loop reads CASSLFGDQPQHF. The CDR3 DNA is TGTGCCAGCAGTCTCTTCGGGGATCAGCCCCAGCATTTT.

The CDR3, as DNA: TGTGCCAGCCTAATCGCGAAGGGGAGCAATCAGCCCCAGCATTTT. This codes for CASLIAKGSNQPQHF. The chain recombines TRBV6-5 with TRBJ1-5; TRBD1 is a possible D gene (5 bases). The V end lost 8 bases, the J end lost 1 base, and 15 bases lay between the germline ends. Germline V gene data show CDR1 as MNHEY and CDR2 as SVGAGI. This CDR3 spans 15 amino acids.

The V gene is TRBV5-1, the J gene TRBJ2-3, with 11 bases identical to TRBD2. Germline CDR1 SGHRS, CDR2 YFSETQ. This CDR3 has 15 amino acids. Losses at the gene ends were 1 base for V and 5 bases for J; bases not matched to a gene: 3. The CDR3 protein is CASSLRGLAGDTQYF. CDR3 sequence (DNA): TGCGCCAGCAGCTTGCGTGGACTAGCGGGAGATACGCAGTATTTT.

The J gene is TRBJ2-7, the V gene TRBV28; possibly TRBD2 for D (6 bases). CDR1 and CDR2 from the germline V gene are MDHEN and SYDVKM. V lost 2 bases to trimming and J lost 3 bases, with 14 bases between them. This CDR3 has 15 amino acids. CDR3 sequence (DNA): TGTGCCAGCAGTTTACAGGCGGGGCTCAACTACGAGCAGTACTTC. Encoded protein: CASSLQAGLNYEQYF.

The rearrangement uses TRBV11-2 and TRBJ2-7; perhaps TRBD1 as D (8 bases). In germline, CDR1 is SGHAT, CDR2 FQNNGV. V gave up 6 bases and J gave up 2 bases, with 29 bases separating them. The CDR3 is 19 amino acids. The CDR3 region is CASRTTGGLLGGIAYEQYF. The CDR3 nucleotides read TGTGCCAGCAGGACAACAGGGGGGTTGTTGGGAGGGATAGCCTACGAGCAGTACTTC.

There are a few counts of this clone. The rearrangement joins TRBV7-2 to TRBJ2-7, with 8 bases fitting TRBD2. Germline V CDR1 and CDR2: SGHTA, FQGNSA. With V trimmed by 1 base and J by 1 base, 9 bases remained unmatched. The CDR3 spans 17 residues. The CDR3 reads CASSLVGREDWSYEQYF. Written as DNA, the CDR3 is TGTGCCAGCAGCTTAGTAGGGCGGGAGGACTGGTCCTACGAGCAGTACTTC. The whole variable domain, filled in from reference TRBV7-2 and TRBJ2-7, reads GAGVSQSPSNKVTEKGKDVELRCDPISGHTALYWYRQSLGQGLEFLIYFQGNSAPDKSGLPSDRFSAERTGGSVSTLTIQRTQQEDSAVYLCASSLVGREDWSYEQYFGPGTRLTVT.

The chain has TRBV12-3 or TRBV12-4 and TRBJ1-6, with D possibly TRBD1 on 5 matching bases. The CDR3 sequence is 13 residues long. V lost 5 bases, J lost 6 bases, and 8 bases lay in between. CDR3 nucleotide sequence: TGTGCCAGCAGTCGGGACTCTAATTCACCCCTCCACTTT. This codes for CASSRDSNSPLHF.

This chain links TRBV30 with TRBJ2-7, with TRBD1 matching over 9 bases. J was trimmed by 7 bases and V by 2 bases; bases with no gene match: 12. CDR3 size: 15 residues. The V gene's germline CDR1 is GTSNPN and CDR2 SVGIG (reference sequence). CDR3 nucleotides: TGTGCCTGGAGTAGATCTCGACAGGGGGTAGGGGAGCAGTACTTC. It yields the protein CAWSRSRQGVGEQYF.

This sequence joins TRBV12-3 or TRBV12-4 and TRBJ1-4, with 7 bases that match TRBD1. V lost 5 bases and J lost 11; bases outside the gene matches: 2. There are 11 residues in the CDR3. CDR3 bases: TGTGCCAGCAGTCCAGGGGGGAAACTGTTTTTT. Its translation is CASSPGGKLFF.

The chain links TRBV7-2 to TRBJ2-1; a weak D match, TRBD2 (6 bases). The CDR3 totals 16 residues. Germline CDR1 and CDR2: SGHTA and FQGNSA. V lost 3 bases, J lost 0 bases, and 12 bases lay in between. Here the CDR3 reads CASSFSGYTSYNEQFF. Written as DNA, the CDR3 is TGTGCCAGCAGCTTTAGCGGATATACCTCCTACAATGAGCAGTTCTTC. Drawing the rest from reference TRBV7-2 and TRBJ2-1, the complete variable domain is GAGVSQSPSNKVTEKGKDVELRCDPISGHTALYWYRQSLGQGLEFLIYFQGNSAPDKSGLPSDRFSAERTGGSVSTLTIQRTQQEDSAVYLCASSFSGYTSYNEQFFGPGTRLTVL.

V and J are TRBV7-2 and TRBJ2-4; 10 nucleotides line up with TRBD2. Trimming took 3 bases from V and 7 from J; bases not matched to a gene: 9. CDR3 length: 16 amino acids. Germline loops: CDR1 SGHTA, CDR2 FQGNSA. The CDR3 DNA reads TGTGCCAGCAGCTTTACAGGGCAAGCGGGAGGGAACATTCAGTACTTC. This codes for CASSFTGQAGGNIQYF.

The rearrangement joins TRBV6-4 to TRBJ2-1, with 9 bases fitting TRBD2. In germline, CDR1 is MRHNA, CDR2 SNTAGT. CDR3 length: 19 amino acids. V lost 2 bases, J lost 4 bases, and 15 bases stayed unmatched. CDR3: CASSDNPIPLAGKYNEQFF. In DNA form, the CDR3 reads TGTGCCAGCAGTGACAACCCAATACCACTAGCGGGTAAATACAATGAGCAGTTCTTC.

The gene calls are TRBV6-9 and TRBJ2-5; 7 nucleotides align to TRBD2. The CDR3 is made up of 15 amino acids. V was clipped by 2 bases and J by 3 bases; unmatched bases: 6. Germline assignment: CDR1 MNHGY and CDR2 SVAAGI. CDR3 nucleotide sequence: TGTGCCAGCAGTTATCGCGTGCGGGGGAAAGAGACCCAGTACTTC. Translation: CASSYRVRGKETQYF.

V is TRBV29-1 and J is TRBJ2-7; 8 bases agree with TRBD1. J lost 2 bases, V lost 6 bases, and 6 bases had no gene match. CDR1 and CDR2 (germline): SQVTM, ANQGSEA. CDR3 length: 13 residues. The DNA for the CDR3 is TGCAGCGTCCCCAGGGGGCGCCCCTACGAGCAGTACTTC. This codes for CSVPRGRPYEQYF.

This clone showed up just once. J is TRBJ2-7 and V is TRBV10-2; a possible D gene is TRBD1 (7 bases). V lost 6 bases, J lost 2 bases, and 14 bases lay in between. Germline lookup yields CDR1 WSHSY and CDR2 SAAADI. The CDR3 covers 14 residues. The CDR3 DNA follows: TGCGCCAGCAGAGGGGCGGGACAGACCTACGAGCAGTACTTC. Translating gives CASRGAGQTYEQYF.

The chain uses TRBV18 and TRBJ2-2, with 10 bases lining up with TRBD1. Germline V gives CDR1 KGHSH, CDR2 LQKENI. With V trimmed by 3 bases and J by 0 bases, 7 bases remained unmatched. The CDR3 contains 18 residues. CDR3 protein: CASSPRDRGQSNTGELFF. DNA of the CDR3: TGTGCCAGCTCACCCCGGGACAGGGGACAATCGAACACCGGGGAGCTGTTTTTT.

The chain is built from TRBV19 and TRBJ2-1; TRBD2 matches at 7 bases. This CDR3 has 14 residues. Per germline, CDR1 LNHDA and CDR2 SQIVND (reference sequence). The V segment lost 7 bases and the J segment 8 bases; nucleotides outside the gene matches: 11. The CDR3 is CASTKGLAAHEQFF. CDR3 DNA sequence: TGTGCCAGTACCAAGGGCCTAGCGGCACATGAGCAGTTCTTC.

The rearrangement uses TRBV28 and TRBJ2-3, with D maybe TRBD1 (5 bases). CDR1 and CDR2 from the germline V gene are MDHEN and SYDVKM. The CDR3 sequence is 13 residues long. The CDR3 DNA sequence: TGTGCGGGCTCTAGGGGCAGCACAGATACGCAGTATTTT. Translated, it gives CAGSRGSTDTQYF.